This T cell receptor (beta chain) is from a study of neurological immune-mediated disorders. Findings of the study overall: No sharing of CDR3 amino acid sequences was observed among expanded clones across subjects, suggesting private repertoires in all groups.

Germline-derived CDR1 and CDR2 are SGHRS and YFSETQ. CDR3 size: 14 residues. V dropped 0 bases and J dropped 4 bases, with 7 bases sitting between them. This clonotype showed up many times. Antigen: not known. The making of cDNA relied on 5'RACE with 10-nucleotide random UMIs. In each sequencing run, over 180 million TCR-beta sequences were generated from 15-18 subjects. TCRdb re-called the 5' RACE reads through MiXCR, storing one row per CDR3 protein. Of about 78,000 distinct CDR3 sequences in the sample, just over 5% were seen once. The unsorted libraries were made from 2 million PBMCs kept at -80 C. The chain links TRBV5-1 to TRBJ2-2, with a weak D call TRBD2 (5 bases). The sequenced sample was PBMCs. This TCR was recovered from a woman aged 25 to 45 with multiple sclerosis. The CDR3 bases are TGCGCCAGCAGCTTGGACGGGATCACCGGGGAGCTGTTTTTT. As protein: CASSLDGITGELFF.